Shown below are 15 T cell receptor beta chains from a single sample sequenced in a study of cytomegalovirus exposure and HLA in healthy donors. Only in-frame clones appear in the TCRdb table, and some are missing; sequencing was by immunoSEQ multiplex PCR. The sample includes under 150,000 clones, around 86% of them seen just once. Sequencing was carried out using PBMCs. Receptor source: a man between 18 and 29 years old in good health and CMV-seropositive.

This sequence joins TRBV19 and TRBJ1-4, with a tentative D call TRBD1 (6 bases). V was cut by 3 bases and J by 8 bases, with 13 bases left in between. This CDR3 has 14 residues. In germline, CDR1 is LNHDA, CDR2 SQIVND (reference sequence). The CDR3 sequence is CASSIRGLREKLFF. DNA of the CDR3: TGTGCCAGTAGTATCAGGGGTCTACGCGAAAAACTGTTTTTT.

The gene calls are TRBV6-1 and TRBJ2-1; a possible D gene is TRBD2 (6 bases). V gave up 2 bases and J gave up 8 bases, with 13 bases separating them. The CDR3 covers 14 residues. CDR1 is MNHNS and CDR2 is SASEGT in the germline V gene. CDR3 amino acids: CASSERFPGDEQFF. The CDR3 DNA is TGTGCCAGCAGTGAACGTTTCCCGGGGGATGAGCAGTTCTTC.

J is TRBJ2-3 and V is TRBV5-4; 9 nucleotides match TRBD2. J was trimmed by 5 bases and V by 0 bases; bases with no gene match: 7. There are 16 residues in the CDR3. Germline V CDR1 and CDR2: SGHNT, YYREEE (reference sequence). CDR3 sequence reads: CASSLDWREGRDTQYF. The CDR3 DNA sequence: TGTGCCAGCAGCTTGGATTGGCGGGAGGGCCGAGATACGCAGTATTTT.

CDR3 loop: CASSLRAGNQPQHF. As DNA, the CDR3 is TGTGCCAGCAGCTTACGTGCAGGCAATCAGCCCCAGCATTTT. The chain joins TRBV11-2 to TRBJ1-5; D ambiguous. Germline V gene sequence: CDR1 SGHAT, CDR2 FQNNGV. Trimming removed 2 bases from V and 2 bases from J, with 7 bases in between. This CDR3 is built from 14 residues.

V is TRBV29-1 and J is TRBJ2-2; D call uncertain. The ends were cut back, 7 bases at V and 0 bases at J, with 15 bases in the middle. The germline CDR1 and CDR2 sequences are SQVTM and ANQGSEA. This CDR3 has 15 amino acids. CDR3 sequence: CSAAVSYANTGELFF. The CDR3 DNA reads TGCAGCGCCGCCGTCTCCTACGCGAACACCGGGGAGCTGTTTTTT.

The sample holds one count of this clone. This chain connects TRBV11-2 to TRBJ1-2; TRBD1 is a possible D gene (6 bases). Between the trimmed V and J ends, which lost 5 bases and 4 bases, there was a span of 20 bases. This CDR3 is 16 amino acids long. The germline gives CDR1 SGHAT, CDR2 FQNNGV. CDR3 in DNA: TGTGCCAGCAGCCAAAATCCTACAGGGTATCCCTATGGCTACACCTTC. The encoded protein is CASSQNPTGYPYGYTF. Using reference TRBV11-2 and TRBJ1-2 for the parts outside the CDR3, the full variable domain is EAGVAQSPRYKIIEKRQSVAFWCNPISGHATLYWYQQILGQGPKLLIQFQNNGVVDDSQLPKDRFSAERLKGVDSTLKIQPAKLEDSAVYLCASSQNPTGYPYGYTFGSGTRLTVV.

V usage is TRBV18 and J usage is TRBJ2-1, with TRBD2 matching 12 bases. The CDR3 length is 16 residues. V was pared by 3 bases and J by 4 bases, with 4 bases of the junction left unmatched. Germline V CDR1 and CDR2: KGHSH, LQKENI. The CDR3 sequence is CASSPRLAGEYNEQFF. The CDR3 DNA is TGTGCCAGCTCACCTCGACTAGCGGGAGAATACAATGAGCAGTTCTTC.

In DNA form, the CDR3 reads TGTGCCAGCACCTTTGACAAAAACACCGGGGAGCTGTTTTTT. It translates to CASTFDKNTGELFF. The genes are TRBV6-6 and TRBJ2-2; D is unresolved. The germline V and J ends were trimmed by 7 bases and 2 bases, with 11 bases remaining between them. Germline V gene sequence: CDR1 MNHNY, CDR2 SVGAGI (reference sequence). The CDR3 loop spans 14 amino acids.

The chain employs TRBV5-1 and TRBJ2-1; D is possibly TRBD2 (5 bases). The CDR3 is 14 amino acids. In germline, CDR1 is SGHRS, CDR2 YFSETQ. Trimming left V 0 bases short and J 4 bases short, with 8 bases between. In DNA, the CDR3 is TGCGCCAGCAGCTTGGAAGCGGTGTACAATGAGCAGTTCTTC. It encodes CASSLEAVYNEQFF. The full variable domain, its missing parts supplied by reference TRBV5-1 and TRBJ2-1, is KAGVTQTPRYLIKTRGQQVTLSCSPISGHRSVSWYQQTPGQGLQFLFEYFSETQRNKGNFPGRFSGRQFSNSRSEMNVSTLELGDSALYLCASSLEAVYNEQFFGPGTRLTVL.

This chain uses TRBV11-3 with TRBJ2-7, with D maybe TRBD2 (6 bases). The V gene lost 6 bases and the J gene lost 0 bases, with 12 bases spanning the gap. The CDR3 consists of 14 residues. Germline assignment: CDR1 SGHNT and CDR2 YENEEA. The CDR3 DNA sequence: TGTGCCAGCAGACTACGGGGGACCTCCTACGAGCAGTACTTC. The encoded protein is CASRLRGTSYEQYF.

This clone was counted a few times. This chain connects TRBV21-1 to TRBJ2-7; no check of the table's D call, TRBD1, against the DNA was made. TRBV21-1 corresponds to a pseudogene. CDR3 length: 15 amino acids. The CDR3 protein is CASSKGFDAMYEQYF. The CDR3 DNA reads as TGTGCCAGCAGCAAGGGCTTTGACGCGATGTACGAGCAGTACTTC.

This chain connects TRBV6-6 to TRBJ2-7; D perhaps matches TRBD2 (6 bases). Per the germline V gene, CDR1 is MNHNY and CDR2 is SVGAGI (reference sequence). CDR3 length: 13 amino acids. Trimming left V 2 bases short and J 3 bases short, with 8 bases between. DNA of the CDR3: TGTGCCAGCAGTTACGTGGGGGGCTACGAGCAGTACTTC. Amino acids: CASSYVGGYEQYF.

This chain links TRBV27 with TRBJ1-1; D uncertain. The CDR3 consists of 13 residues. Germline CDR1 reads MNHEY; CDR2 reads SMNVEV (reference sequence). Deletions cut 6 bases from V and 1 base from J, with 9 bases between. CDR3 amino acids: CASSLRGNTEAFF. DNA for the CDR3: TGTGCCAGCAGCCTTCGGGGGAACACTGAAGCTTTCTTT.

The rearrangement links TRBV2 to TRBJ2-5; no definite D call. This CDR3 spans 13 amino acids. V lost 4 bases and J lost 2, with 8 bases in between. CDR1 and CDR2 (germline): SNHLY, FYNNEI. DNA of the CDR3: TGTGCCAGCAGTGGGCATTTACAAGAGACCCAGTACTTC. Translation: CASSGHLQETQYF.

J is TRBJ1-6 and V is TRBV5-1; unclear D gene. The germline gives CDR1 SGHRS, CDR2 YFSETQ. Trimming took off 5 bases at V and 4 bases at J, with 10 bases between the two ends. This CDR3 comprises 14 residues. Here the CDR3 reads CASRGAEYNSPLHF. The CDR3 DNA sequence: TGCGCCAGCAGGGGAGCAGAATATAATTCACCCCTCCACTTT.